This TCR beta chain appears in the sequencing data of a study of regulatory dendritic cells for organ transplantation. Study results and limitations: Of resting T cell subsets, memory CD8+ had the most alloreactive clonotypes. Memory CD8+ clonal expansion seemed more limited with regulatory than mature dendritic cells. Naive T cells showed high diversity, memory cells less, memory CD8+ least.

Profiling relied on immunoSEQ multiplex PCR, and the TCRdb table lists in-frame clones only, not all of them. The sample includes approximately 29,000 clones, approximately 82% seen only once; the top ten take approximately 0.1%. The CDR3 spans 14 residues. Trimming pared 5 bases from V and 2 bases from J, leaving 10 bases between. The V gene's germline CDR1 is LNHDA and CDR2 SQIVND (reference sequence). This clone appeared a few times. Its antigen is undetermined. FACS sorted CD4+ or CD8+ T cells into CD45RA+ naive and CD45RO+ memory. This chain uses TRBV19 with TRBJ1-5; D possibly corresponds to TRBD1 (6 bases). Specimen: naive CD4+ T cells from blood. Subset: CD45RA+ naive T cells. This TCR derives from a human donor in good health. The CDR3 sequence: CASSWPGGNQPQHF. CDR3 coding DNA: TGTGCCAGTAGTTGGCCAGGGGGCAATCAGCCCCAGCATTTT.